This T cell receptor beta chain was captured by sequencing in a study of cytomegalovirus exposure and HLA in healthy donors. Germline CDR1 SQVTM, CDR2 ANQGSEA. With 1 base removed from V and 4 bases from J, the gap between germline ends came to 17 bases. This CDR3 has 15 residues. Whole-study findings and limits: In a later analysis, TCR beta V- and J-gene trimming showed a link to a missense DCLRE1C variant. Another analysis was done later, and it associated fewer than 20,000 TCR beta sequences with HLA alleles at 0.05 false discovery rate.

The study ran its PCR with 60 Vbeta and 13 Jbeta primers. Repertoires were generated with immunoSEQ multiplex PCR, while TCRdb's copy carries only in-frame clones and drops some. This table lists over 45,000 clones. Notes on this clone: Its target is unknown.

The TCR sequence derives from a woman aged 18-29 years in good health and CMV-seronegative. Sequencing input: PBMCs. The J gene is TRBJ2-7, the V gene TRBV29-1; D is undetermined. CDR3 in DNA: TGCAGCGTTGAAGGGAACCAGGAATCGCATTACGAGCAGTACTTC. Protein: CSVEGNQESHYEQYF.